This passage covers 11 T cell receptor beta chains from one sample sequenced in a study of beta chain features in type 1 diabetes. The study reverse transcribed the entire isolated RNA, so it sequenced expressed TCRB transcripts. TCRdb's table, derived via immunoSEQ multiplex PCR, lists solely in-frame clones and lacks some. Here the sample spans 970,000 or so clones, roughly a sixth being singletons. Sequencing used naive CD4+ T cells from blood. The receptors here all came from a woman aged 18-35 years in good health.

This clone was detected only a few times. The chain recombines TRBV28 with TRBJ2-7, with TRBD1 as a possible D gene (6 bases). V gave up 6 bases and J gave up 2 bases, with 11 bases separating them. The CDR3 spans 13 residues. CDR1 is MDHEN, CDR2 SYDVKM, per germline. The chain's CDR3 is CASRVGGAYEQYF. CDR3 DNA sequence: TGTGCCAGCAGGGTAGGGGGTGCCTACGAGCAGTACTTC.

This clone was picked up a small number of times. This sample also contains other DNA sequences that code for the same CDR3. The chain is built from TRBV5-4 and TRBJ2-5; 15 bases align to TRBD2. Germline V gene sequence: CDR1 SGHNT, CDR2 YYREEE (reference sequence). The trim removed 4 bases at V and 5 bases at J, leaving 3 bases unmatched. The CDR3 has 15 amino acids. CDR3 loop: CASSRGLAGGETQYF. CDR3 sequence (DNA): TGTGCCAGCAGCCGAGGACTAGCGGGAGGGGAGACCCAGTACTTC.

This clone was seen more than once but under ten times. Other DNA variants within this sample encode the same CDR3. This chain connects TRBV7-9 to TRBJ1-1; tentative D call: TRBD1 (5 bases). V gave up 2 bases and J gave up 1 base, with 8 bases separating them. This CDR3 comprises 14 residues. CDR1 is SEHNR, CDR2 FQNEAQ, per germline (reference sequence). The CDR3: CASSLQGPNTEAFF. The CDR3, as DNA: TGTGCCAGCAGCTTACAGGGACCGAACACTGAAGCTTTCTTT.

The chain employs TRBV6-5 and TRBJ1-2, with D perhaps matching TRBD1 (6 bases). The germline V gene has CDR1 MNHEY and CDR2 SVGAGI. The CDR3 is made up of 14 amino acids. Trimming left V 0 bases short and J 7 bases short, with 12 bases between. CDR3 region: CASSYSEAGAGYTF. CDR3 in DNA: TGTGCCAGCAGTTACTCGGAGGCGGGGGCTGGCTACACCTTC.

In its sample, this clone was seen a few times. The chain couples TRBV7-2 to TRBJ1-5; D remains unclear. The CDR3 is made up of 14 amino acids. The V gene lost 1 base and the J gene lost 4 bases, with 8 bases spanning the gap. Per germline, CDR1 SGHTA and CDR2 FQGNSA. As DNA, the CDR3 is TGTGCCAGCAGCTTAGTCCCGGGGAATCAGCCCCAGCATTTT. It yields the protein CASSLVPGNQPQHF.

The chain combines TRBV28 with TRBJ2-7; D is perhaps TRBD2 (6 bases). Per the germline V gene, CDR1 is MDHEN and CDR2 is SYDVKM. V dropped 2 bases and J dropped 7 bases, with 15 bases sitting between them. This CDR3 spans 14 amino acids. In DNA, the CDR3 is TGTGCCAGCAGTTTAGGGCAGCGGGCCGGAGAGCAGTACTTC. Its protein product is CASSLGQRAGEQYF.

This clone has only a few counts. This CDR3 is also generated by other DNA sequences in the sample. This rearrangement joins TRBV7-2 to TRBJ2-7, with unresolved D. The CDR3 runs 12 residues. Germline CDR1 SGHTA, CDR2 FQGNSA. Trimming stripped 0 bases from V and 2 bases from J, with 2 bases between. The CDR3 DNA reads as TGTGCCAGCAGCTTAGCTCCCTACGAGCAGTACTTC. This encodes CASSLAPYEQYF.

This clone has only a few counts. V usage is TRBV7-9 and J usage is TRBJ1-2; D uncertain. The germline V and J ends were trimmed by 5 bases and 6 bases, with 13 bases remaining between them. The CDR3 runs 13 residues. Germline CDR1 SEHNR, CDR2 FQNEAQ (reference sequence). CDR3 sequence: CASSLDGRHGYTF. Here the CDR3 DNA reads TGTGCCAGCAGCCTGGACGGACGGCATGGCTACACCTTC.

The V and J genes are TRBV6-5 and TRBJ1-1; maybe TRBD1 (5 bases). The CDR3 extends over 15 amino acids. V was shortened by 8 bases and J by 3 bases, with 19 bases between the two germline ends. Germline V lookup: CDR1 MNHEY, CDR2 SVGAGI. The CDR3 region has the DNA TGTGCCAGCCTTAACTGGGGGAATGCGGACACTGAAGCTTTCTTT. This gives the protein CASLNWGNADTEAFF.

The chain combines TRBV28 with TRBJ2-1, with 9 bases matching TRBD2. The CDR3 is made up of 20 amino acids. Germline loops: CDR1 MDHEN, CDR2 SYDVKM. V lost 4 bases to trimming and J lost 0 bases; unmatched junction nucleotides: 16. CDR3 bases: TGTGCCAGCAGTTCCCCAGGGGAGCGGGAGGACCCGAGCTCCTACAATGAGCAGTTCTTC. This encodes CASSSPGEREDPSSYNEQFF.

The gene calls are TRBV7-9 and TRBJ2-1, with D maybe TRBD2 (5 bases). The V end was cut by 4 bases, the J end by 8 bases, with 9 bases between. From germline, CDR1 is SEHNR and CDR2 FQNEAQ (reference sequence). The CDR3 is 12 amino acids. In DNA form, the CDR3 reads TGTGCCAGCAGCTCAACTAGTCATGAGCAGTTCTTC. Its protein product is CASSSTSHEQFF.